This T cell receptor (beta chain) derives from a study of a mutant IDH1 vaccine in newly diagnosed glioma. The wider study: Patients came in for eight vaccinations, in weeks 1, 3, 5, 7, 11, 15, 19 and 23. Antecedent treatment encompassed radiotherapy, temozolomide, or their combination; the majority received both. Treatment recipients were about 62% male and around 38% female, and their mean age was about 40 years.

Concerning this clone itself: Its specificity is not known.

Time point specified: week 11, during vaccination. In every dose of vaccine, 300 ug of mutant IDH1 20-mer peptide was given alongside topical imiquimod. Only in-frame clones appear in the TCRdb table, and some are missing; sequencing was by immunoSEQ multiplex PCR. This table holds 45,000 to 65,000 clones, roughly 91% found once. Germline loops: CDR1 SGHRS, CDR2 YFSETQ. V was clipped by 4 bases and J by 1 base, with 21 bases between them. CDR3 length: 19 residues. The sample in question was PBMCs, obtained from a glioma patient whose treatment included an IDH1 peptide vaccine. This clonotype was obtained from a man aged 45-65 years with glioma. V usage is TRBV5-1 and J usage is TRBJ2-6; a possible D gene is TRBD2 (6 bases). CDR3 in amino acids: CASSKSRDLYRSGANVLTF. For the CDR3, the DNA is TGCGCCAGCAGCAAGAGCCGGGACTTATACCGATCTGGGGCCAACGTCCTGACTTTC. The complete variable domain, with remaining parts taken from reference TRBV5-1 and TRBJ2-6, reads KAGVTQTPRYLIKTRGQQVTLSCSPISGHRSVSWYQQTPGQGLQFLFEYFSETQRNKGNFPGRFSGRQFSNSRSEMNVSTLELGDSALYLCASSKSRDLYRSGANVLTFGAGSRLTVL.